The source of this T cell receptor beta chain is a study of radiotherapy plus CTLA-4 blockade in lung cancer. Overall study: Among all patients, 15% to 20% showed objective responses, while roughly 28% had disease control.

The study gave focal radiation plus ipilimumab CTLA-4 blockade to patients with chemo-refractory metastatic non-small-cell lung cancer. This CDR3 contains 15 residues. V lost 0 bases to trimming and J lost 2 bases, with 11 bases between them. The germline V gene encodes CDR1 SGHDT and CDR2 YYEEEE. TCRdb's copy holds only in-frame clones and misses some; the assay was immunoSEQ multiplex PCR. This sample has about 73,000 clones; around 86% occur once, and the top ten carry over 35%. Study results and limitations: Expansion in blood of tumor-derived TCR clones was seen after radiotherapy plus ipilimumab. Early blood T cell clone dynamics, with interferon-beta, were reported to best predict response.

As concerns this clone: Its cognate antigen is unknown.

The specimen was peripheral blood, collected from a patient treated with radiotherapy plus ipilimumab. This clonotype was obtained from a human donor with non-small cell lung cancer that progressed on radiotherapy plus ipilimumab. The V gene is TRBV5-6, the J gene TRBJ2-5, with D maybe TRBD1 (6 bases). The DNA for the CDR3 is TGTGCCAGCAGCTTGGTAGAGCAGGGGCAAGAGACCCAGTACTTC. Translated, it gives CASSLVEQGQETQYF.